The rows below give T cell receptor beta chains drawn from one sample of a study of T cell responses to AZD1222 COVID-19 vaccine. Produced via immunoSEQ multiplex PCR; TCRdb's table is partial and in-frame only. The sample gives roughly 21,000 clones, approximately 80% of which show up once; 40% to 45% is in the top ten. The sequences come from peripheral blood, collected on day 0 of AZD1222 vaccination. All receptors come from an adult in good health. Each CDR3 is given with its conserved first and last residue. A D gene is named only where the DNA matches it firmly. Part of the rows lack a size; the others show once, few, many or a class for expanded clones.

D	V	size	J	CDR3	DNA
-	TRBV7-2	-	TRBJ2-5	CASSLGTQETQYF	TGTGCCAGCAGCTTAGGGACACAAGAGACCCAGTACTTC
-	TRBV19	-	TRBJ2-3	CASSKSQRSTDTQYF	TGTGCCAGTAGTAAGTCACAGCGAAGCACAGATACGCAGTATTTT
TRBD2	TRBV29-1	-	TRBJ2-1	CSVTSGTGYNEQFF	TGCAGCGTAACTAGCGGGACGGGCTACAATGAGCAGTTCTTC
-	TRBV3-1/TRBV3-2	-	TRBJ2-6	CASRPPGANVLTF	TGTGCCAGTAGGCCCCCTGGGGCCAACGTCCTGACTTTC
-	TRBV7-9	-	TRBJ1-2	CASSPPQATGKNYGYTF	TGTGCCAGCAGCCCACCTCAGGCGACAGGAAAAAACTATGGCTACACCTTC
TRBD2	TRBV19	-	TRBJ2-2	CASSIRSSGGASGELFF	TGTGCCAGTAGTATACGATCTAGCGGGGGGGCATCCGGGGAGCTGTTTTTT
-	TRBV11-2	few	TRBJ2-7	CASSLSSSGGFSSYEQYF	TGTGCCAGCAGCTTATCATCATCCGGTGGCTTCAGCAGCTACGAGCAGTACTTC
-	TRBV4-3	-	TRBJ1-3	CASSQVAGNTIYF	TGCGCCAGCAGCCAAGTTGCGGGAAACACCATATATTTT
TRBD1	TRBV7-9	-	TRBJ2-7	CASISGQGYEQYF	TGTGCCAGCATCTCCGGACAGGGCTACGAGCAGTACTTC
-	TRBV7-9	few	TRBJ2-7	CASSGEKGSYEQYF	TGTGCCAGCAGCGGAGAGAAAGGCTCCTACGAGCAGTACTTC
-	TRBV18	-	TRBJ2-3	CASSPGVETDTQYF	TGTGCCAGCTCACCAGGGGTGGAGACAGATACGCAGTATTTT
TRBD1	TRBV5-6	-	TRBJ2-2	CASSFPGQTNTGELFF	TGTGCCAGCAGCTTTCCGGGACAGACGAACACCGGGGAGCTGTTTTTT
TRBD2	TRBV5-1	once	TRBJ2-3	CASFPGGGTDTQYF	TGCGCCAGCTTCCCCGGCGGGGGGACAGATACGCAGTATTTT
-	TRBV2	-	TRBJ1-2	CASGGNYGYTF	TGTGCCAGCGGCGGAAACTATGGCTACACCTTC
-	TRBV5-6	-	TRBJ1-2	CASSLKQIIGYTF	TGTGCCAGCAGCTTGAAACAGATAATCGGCTACACCTTC
-	TRBV19	-	TRBJ2-2	CATTGNTGELFF	TGTGCCACCACAGGTAACACCGGGGAGCTGTTTTTT
-	TRBV18	-	TRBJ1-1	CASSLQGNTEAFF	TGTGCCAGCTCACTACAGGGGAACACTGAAGCTTTCTTT
TRBD2	TRBV28	-	TRBJ2-1	CASSSGGSANEQFF	TGTGCCAGCAGTTCCGGCGGGAGTGCCAATGAGCAGTTCTTC
-	TRBV18	once	TRBJ2-7	CASSPPSRFYEQYF	TGTGCCAGCTCACCCCCTTCGAGGTTCTACGAGCAGTACTTC
-	TRBV6-5	-	TRBJ1-1	CASSWRQNTEAFF	TGTGCCAGCAGTTGGCGACAGAACACTGAAGCTTTCTTT
-	TRBV6-5	-	TRBJ2-7	CASSRQSPYEQYF	TGTGCCAGCAGTCGACAATCGCCCTACGAGCAGTACTTC
TRBD1	TRBV29-1	-	TRBJ2-1	CSVRDREVDEQFF	TGCAGCGTTAGGGACAGGGAAGTCGATGAGCAGTTCTTC
TRBD1	TRBV2	-	TRBJ2-7	CASNLGTGTYEQYF	TGTGCCAGCAACCTCGGGACAGGGACCTACGAGCAGTACTTC
TRBD1	TRBV6-4	-	TRBJ2-1	CASSGGTGEYNEQFF	TGTGCCAGCAGTGGGGGGACAGGGGAATACAATGAGCAGTTCTTC
-	TRBV24-1	-	TRBJ1-2	CATSDPRYGYTF	TGTGCCACCAGTGACCCCCGGTACGGCTACACCTTC
TRBD2	TRBV19	few	TRBJ2-5	CASSIDLAGGSQETQYF	TGTGCCAGTAGTATCGACTTAGCGGGAGGTAGTCAAGAGACCCAGTACTTC
-	TRBV4-1	-	TRBJ2-7	CASSNDLYEQYF	TGCGCCAGCAGCAACGACCTCTACGAGCAGTACTTC
TRBD2	TRBV4-3	-	TRBJ2-2	CASSSGTTNTGELFF	TGCGCCAGCAGCTCCGGGACTACTAACACCGGGGAGCTGTTTTTT
-	TRBV2	-	TRBJ1-1	CASSEGQTNTEAFF	TGTGCCAGCAGTGAAGGACAAACGAACACTGAAGCTTTCTTT
-	TRBV28	-	TRBJ2-7	CASSFDSFSYEQYF	TGTGCCAGCAGTTTTGACAGTTTCTCCTACGAGCAGTACTTC
TRBD1	TRBV27	-	TRBJ2-3	CASSLSRWRTGRTDTQYF	TGTGCCAGCAGTTTATCGAGATGGAGGACAGGGCGCACAGATACGCAGTATTTT
-	TRBV29-1	-	TRBJ2-2	CSVVSGETGELFF	TGCAGCGTTGTTAGCGGAGAGACCGGGGAGCTGTTTTTT
-	TRBV4-2	-	TRBJ1-2	CASSQASGNYGYTF	TGTGCCAGCAGCCAAGCATCCGGGAATTATGGCTACACCTTC
TRBD1	TRBV29-1	-	TRBJ2-3	CSVGQGARMDTQYF	TGCAGCGTCGGACAGGGGGCGCGTATGGATACGCAGTATTTT
TRBD2	TRBV7-2	-	TRBJ2-7	CASGTLNSGRAREQYF	TGTGCCAGCGGTACCCTTAATAGCGGGAGGGCCAGGGAGCAGTACTTC
TRBD2	TRBV13	-	TRBJ2-3	CASSPPGGGGSSSTDTQYF	TGTGCCAGCAGCCCACCCGGGGGCGGGGGGTCCTCTAGCACAGATACGCAGTATTTT
TRBD1	TRBV7-2	few	TRBJ2-7	CASSPGSGTAYYEQYF	TGTGCCAGCAGCCCGGGTTCCGGGACAGCATATTACGAGCAGTACTTC
-	TRBV19	-	TRBJ2-7	CASSIVMDHSYEQYF	TGTGCCAGTAGTATAGTGATGGATCACTCCTACGAGCAGTACTTC
-	TRBV10-3	-	TRBJ2-7	CAIRENYEQYF	TGTGCCATCAGGGAGAACTACGAGCAGTACTTC
-	TRBV9	-	TRBJ2-1	CASSVARGSSYNEQFF	TGTGCCAGCAGCGTAGCGAGGGGGAGCTCCTACAATGAGCAGTTCTTC
-	TRBV10-1	-	TRBJ2-2	CASRPGANTGELFF	TGCGCCAGCCGGCCAGGGGCGAACACCGGGGAGCTGTTTTTT
TRBD1	TRBV18	-	TRBJ1-2	CASSPDARGDGYTF	TGTGCCAGCTCACCCGATGCCAGGGGGGATGGCTACACCTTC
-	TRBV6-5	-	TRBJ2-2	CASRQGGGDGELFF	TGTGCCAGCAGACAAGGAGGGGGAGACGGGGAGCTGTTTTTT
-	TRBV10-2	-	TRBJ2-3	CASSEPGKTDTQYF	TGCGCCAGCAGTGAACCGGGGAAAACAGATACGCAGTATTTT
TRBD2	TRBV7-9	-	TRBJ2-1	CASSLGLAMGEQFF	TGTGCCAGCAGCTTGGGACTAGCGATGGGTGAGCAGTTCTTC
-	TRBV7-2	once	TRBJ2-7	CASSSGGGSTYEQYF	TGTGCCAGCAGCTCGGGCGGAGGTTCCACCTACGAGCAGTACTTC